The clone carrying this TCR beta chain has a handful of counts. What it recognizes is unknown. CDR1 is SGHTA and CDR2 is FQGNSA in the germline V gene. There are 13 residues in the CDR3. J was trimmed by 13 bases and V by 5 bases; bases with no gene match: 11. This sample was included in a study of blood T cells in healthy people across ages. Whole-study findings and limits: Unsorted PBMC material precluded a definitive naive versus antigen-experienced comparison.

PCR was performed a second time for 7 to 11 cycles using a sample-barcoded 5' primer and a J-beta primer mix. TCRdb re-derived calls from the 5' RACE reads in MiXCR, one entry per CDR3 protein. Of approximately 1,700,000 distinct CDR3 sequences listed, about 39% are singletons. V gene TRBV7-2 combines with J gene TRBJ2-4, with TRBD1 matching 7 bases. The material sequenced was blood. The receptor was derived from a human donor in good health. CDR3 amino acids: CASSPAGGPGQYF. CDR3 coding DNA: TGTGCCAGCAGCCCCGCAGGGGGTCCGGGGCAGTACTTC.